This is a list of T cell receptor beta chains from one sample in a study of blood T cells in healthy people across ages. TCRdb independently ran MiXCR on the 5' RACE reads; one entry per CDR3 protein. The sample shows 550,000 to 700,000 distinct CDR3 sequences, 27% of them seen only once. The specimen sequenced was blood. These TCRs come from a woman aged 70-85 years in good health. Both conserved end residues are part of each CDR3. Fields, in order: CDR3 protein, CDR3 DNA, clone size, V gene, J gene, D gene. A D gene is named only where the DNA matches it firmly. Where a row states a size, it is once, few, many or the class of an expanded clone; other rows omit it.

CASSFLGGANEQYF	TGTGCCAGCAGCTTCCTCGGGGGGGCAAACGAGCAGTACTTC	NA	TRBV7-9	TRBJ2-7	TRBD2
CSGKQGVGTEAFF	TGCAGCGGAAAACAGGGGGTAGGGACTGAAGCTTTCTTT	NA	TRBV29-1	TRBJ1-1	TRBD1
CSAIEGGASFEETQYF	TGCAGTGCTATCGAGGGGGGGGCTTCGTTCGAAGAGACCCAGTACTTC	few	TRBV20-1	TRBJ2-5	NA
CASSRDLASYNEQFF	TGTGCCAGCAGCCGGGACTTAGCTTCGTACAATGAGCAGTTCTTC	NA	TRBV7-2	TRBJ2-1	NA
CASSLDSNEKLFF	TGCGCCAGCAGCTTGGACAGTAATGAAAAACTGTTTTTT	NA	TRBV5-1	TRBJ1-4	NA
CASSSGLAGADTQYF	TGCGCCAGCAGCTCGGGACTAGCGGGGGCAGATACGCAGTATTTT	NA	TRBV5-1	TRBJ2-3	TRBD2
CSAQQGADNEKLFF	TGCAGTGCTCAACAGGGGGCGGATAATGAAAAACTGTTTTTT	NA	TRBV20-1	TRBJ1-4	TRBD1
CASSPKGTEAFF	TGCGCCAGCAGCCCTAAAGGGACTGAAGCTTTCTTT	NA	TRBV5-1	TRBJ1-1	NA
CASSLSSGGVAKNIQYF	TGTGCCAGCAGCTTAAGTAGCGGGGGAGTAGCCAAAAACATTCAGTACTTC	few	TRBV11-2	TRBJ2-4	TRBD2
CSGQGADYGYTF	TGCAGCGGACAGGGGGCGGATTATGGCTACACCTTC	many	TRBV29-1	TRBJ1-2	TRBD1
CASSPTGTGTQYF	TGTGCCAGCTCACCAACAGGGACGGGTACGCAGTATTTT	NA	TRBV18	TRBJ2-3	NA
CASSFRQGSSRNQPQHF	TGTGCCAGCAGCTTTCGACAGGGGAGTAGTCGCAATCAGCCCCAGCATTTT	NA	TRBV5-6	TRBJ1-5	TRBD1
CASATGGGAKNIQYF	TGTGCCAGCGCCACCGGCGGGGGCGCCAAAAACATTCAGTACTTC	NA	TRBV7-2	TRBJ2-4	NA
CASSPPGTPPYEQYF	TGTGCCAGCAGCCCTCCCGGGACACCTCCCTACGAGCAGTACTTC	NA	TRBV12-3/TRBV12-4	TRBJ2-7	NA
CASTTLPTGGGETQYF	TGCGCCAGCACCACCCTTCCAACAGGAGGAGGGGAGACCCAGTACTTC	few	TRBV5-1	TRBJ2-5	NA
CASSGGRGHTEAFF	TGCGCCAGCAGCGGAGGGCGGGGGCACACTGAAGCTTTCTTT	NA	TRBV9	TRBJ1-1	NA
CASSLEAVQETQYF	TGTGCCAGCAGCTTAGAAGCGGTCCAAGAGACCCAGTACTTC	NA	TRBV11-3	TRBJ2-5	NA
CATSRESPYEQYF	TGTGCCACCAGCAGAGAGTCTCCCTACGAGCAGTACTTC	NA	TRBV15	TRBJ2-7	NA
CASRPRGQGATGELFF	TGTGCCAGCAGGCCCCGCGGGCAGGGGGCAACCGGGGAGCTGTTTTTT	NA	TRBV6-2/TRBV6-3	TRBJ2-2	TRBD1
CASSEKGTGTGQETQYF	TGTGCCAGCAGTGAAAAAGGGACAGGGACAGGCCAAGAGACCCAGTACTTC	NA	TRBV6-1	TRBJ2-5	TRBD1
CASSPLRAGDTQYF	TGTGCCAGCTCACCGCTTCGGGCTGGAGATACGCAGTATTTT	few	TRBV18	TRBJ2-3	NA
CAWSAPNTEAFF	TGTGCCTGGAGTGCTCCGAACACTGAAGCTTTCTTT	NA	TRBV30	TRBJ1-1	NA
CSVPPGGSGETQYF	TGCAGCGTCCCCCCCGGGGGTTCAGGGGAGACCCAGTACTTC	NA	TRBV29-1	TRBJ2-5	NA
CSVALGPNQPQHF	TGCAGCGTCGCACTAGGCCCCAATCAGCCCCAGCATTTT	NA	TRBV29-1	TRBJ1-5	NA
CASSLWGGTSGKQETRYF	TGTGCCAGCAGTTTATGGGGCGGGACTAGCGGGAAACAAGAGACCCGGTACTTC	NA	TRBV27	TRBJ2-5	TRBD2
CASSPGPRYEQYF	TGTGCCAGCAGCCCGGGACCCCGATACGAGCAGTACTTC	few	TRBV11-2	TRBJ2-7	NA
CASAIQGREDGYTF	TGCGCCAGTGCCATACAAGGCCGTGAAGATGGCTACACCTTC	NA	TRBV5-1	TRBJ1-2	NA
CASSLQGRIGNEQFF	TGTGCCAGCAGCTTACAGGGTAGAATCGGCAATGAGCAGTTCTTC	NA	TRBV5-5	TRBJ2-1	NA
CAIRMTVANTEAFF	TGTGCCATCAGGATGACAGTAGCGAACACTGAAGCTTTCTTT	few	TRBV10-3	TRBJ1-1	NA
CASSLNRGQYF	TGTGCCAGCAGCTTGAATCGGGGCCAGTACTTC	few	TRBV7-9	TRBJ2-5	NA
CASSLIPRDYGYTF	TGTGCCAGCAGCCTAATTCCCAGGGACTATGGCTACACCTTC	NA	TRBV7-2	TRBJ1-2	NA
CASSPGRADYGYTF	TGTGCCAGCAGCCCCGGTAGGGCGGACTATGGCTACACCTTC	NA	TRBV7-6	TRBJ1-2	NA